This T cell receptor (beta chain) emerged from a study of T-cell reconstitution after alpha-beta-depleted transplantation in children (dated by TCRdb to 2015 to 2016). Regarding the complete study: T-cell immune reconstitution after TCRalphabeta/CD19-depleted allogeneic hematopoietic cell transplantation in children was quantitatively tracked in the study by means of TCR repertoire profiling.

The paper as a whole reports these results and caveats: The apparently early alphabetaT-cell count recovery about two months after transplant was reportedly dependent on only several hundred rapidly expanded clones derived from non-depleted graft cells. Over the following months the frequencies of hyperexpanded clones went down, and after one year T-cell counts and TCRbeta diversity were mostly credited to newly produced T cells. In some patients, high TCRbeta diversity at day 60 was attributed to recipient T cells and intrathymic progenitors that had survived conditioning.

In the paper's terms, the treatment or condition label means: allogeneic hematopoietic cell transplantation with graft depleted of TCRalphabeta T cells and CD19 B cells. Transplant recipients were children who received TCRalphabeta/CD19-depleted allogeneic hematopoietic cell grafts. This clonotype was observed a few times. It has no known antigen specificity. Per-base quality was not reported, and no clone a single base away is much larger than it. The CDR3 spans 12 residues, from the cysteine through the phenylalanine. Just the 36-base CDR3 DNA is kept, in frame starting at base 1. The V and J ends are trimmed by 7 bases and 7 bases, leaving 15 bases between them. CDR1 and CDR2 are drawn from the germline V gene: SQVTM, ANQGSEA. Library generation was performed with PCR. Sequencing instrument: Illumina HiSeq 2500. TCR library preparation used molecular barcoding, with unique molecular identifiers applied to normalize quantification of the TCRbeta repertoire. TCRdb redid the processing of the public reads, applying fastp at Q25 and MiXCR, and retained in-frame beta chains. Under each unique CDR3 protein, matching rows form one entry showing the most common genes and DNA. The sample profile shows about 640,000 distinct CDR3 sequences; over 10% of them were found once. Roughly 2.3% of the sample belongs to the ten largest clones.

The chain employs TRBV29-1 and TRBJ2-3, with a weak D call of TRBD2 (5 bases match). This receptor was identified in a male patient younger than 18 who had a stem cell transplant for acute myeloid leukemia, so the T cells may come from the graft donor. This specimen was PBMCs, mostly from graft donor cells, taken 360 days after TCRalphabeta/CD19-depleted stem cell transplant. CDR3 region: CSGRDWVNTQYF. Read as DNA, the sequence is TGCAGCGGACGGGATTGGGTGAATACGCAGTATTTT.